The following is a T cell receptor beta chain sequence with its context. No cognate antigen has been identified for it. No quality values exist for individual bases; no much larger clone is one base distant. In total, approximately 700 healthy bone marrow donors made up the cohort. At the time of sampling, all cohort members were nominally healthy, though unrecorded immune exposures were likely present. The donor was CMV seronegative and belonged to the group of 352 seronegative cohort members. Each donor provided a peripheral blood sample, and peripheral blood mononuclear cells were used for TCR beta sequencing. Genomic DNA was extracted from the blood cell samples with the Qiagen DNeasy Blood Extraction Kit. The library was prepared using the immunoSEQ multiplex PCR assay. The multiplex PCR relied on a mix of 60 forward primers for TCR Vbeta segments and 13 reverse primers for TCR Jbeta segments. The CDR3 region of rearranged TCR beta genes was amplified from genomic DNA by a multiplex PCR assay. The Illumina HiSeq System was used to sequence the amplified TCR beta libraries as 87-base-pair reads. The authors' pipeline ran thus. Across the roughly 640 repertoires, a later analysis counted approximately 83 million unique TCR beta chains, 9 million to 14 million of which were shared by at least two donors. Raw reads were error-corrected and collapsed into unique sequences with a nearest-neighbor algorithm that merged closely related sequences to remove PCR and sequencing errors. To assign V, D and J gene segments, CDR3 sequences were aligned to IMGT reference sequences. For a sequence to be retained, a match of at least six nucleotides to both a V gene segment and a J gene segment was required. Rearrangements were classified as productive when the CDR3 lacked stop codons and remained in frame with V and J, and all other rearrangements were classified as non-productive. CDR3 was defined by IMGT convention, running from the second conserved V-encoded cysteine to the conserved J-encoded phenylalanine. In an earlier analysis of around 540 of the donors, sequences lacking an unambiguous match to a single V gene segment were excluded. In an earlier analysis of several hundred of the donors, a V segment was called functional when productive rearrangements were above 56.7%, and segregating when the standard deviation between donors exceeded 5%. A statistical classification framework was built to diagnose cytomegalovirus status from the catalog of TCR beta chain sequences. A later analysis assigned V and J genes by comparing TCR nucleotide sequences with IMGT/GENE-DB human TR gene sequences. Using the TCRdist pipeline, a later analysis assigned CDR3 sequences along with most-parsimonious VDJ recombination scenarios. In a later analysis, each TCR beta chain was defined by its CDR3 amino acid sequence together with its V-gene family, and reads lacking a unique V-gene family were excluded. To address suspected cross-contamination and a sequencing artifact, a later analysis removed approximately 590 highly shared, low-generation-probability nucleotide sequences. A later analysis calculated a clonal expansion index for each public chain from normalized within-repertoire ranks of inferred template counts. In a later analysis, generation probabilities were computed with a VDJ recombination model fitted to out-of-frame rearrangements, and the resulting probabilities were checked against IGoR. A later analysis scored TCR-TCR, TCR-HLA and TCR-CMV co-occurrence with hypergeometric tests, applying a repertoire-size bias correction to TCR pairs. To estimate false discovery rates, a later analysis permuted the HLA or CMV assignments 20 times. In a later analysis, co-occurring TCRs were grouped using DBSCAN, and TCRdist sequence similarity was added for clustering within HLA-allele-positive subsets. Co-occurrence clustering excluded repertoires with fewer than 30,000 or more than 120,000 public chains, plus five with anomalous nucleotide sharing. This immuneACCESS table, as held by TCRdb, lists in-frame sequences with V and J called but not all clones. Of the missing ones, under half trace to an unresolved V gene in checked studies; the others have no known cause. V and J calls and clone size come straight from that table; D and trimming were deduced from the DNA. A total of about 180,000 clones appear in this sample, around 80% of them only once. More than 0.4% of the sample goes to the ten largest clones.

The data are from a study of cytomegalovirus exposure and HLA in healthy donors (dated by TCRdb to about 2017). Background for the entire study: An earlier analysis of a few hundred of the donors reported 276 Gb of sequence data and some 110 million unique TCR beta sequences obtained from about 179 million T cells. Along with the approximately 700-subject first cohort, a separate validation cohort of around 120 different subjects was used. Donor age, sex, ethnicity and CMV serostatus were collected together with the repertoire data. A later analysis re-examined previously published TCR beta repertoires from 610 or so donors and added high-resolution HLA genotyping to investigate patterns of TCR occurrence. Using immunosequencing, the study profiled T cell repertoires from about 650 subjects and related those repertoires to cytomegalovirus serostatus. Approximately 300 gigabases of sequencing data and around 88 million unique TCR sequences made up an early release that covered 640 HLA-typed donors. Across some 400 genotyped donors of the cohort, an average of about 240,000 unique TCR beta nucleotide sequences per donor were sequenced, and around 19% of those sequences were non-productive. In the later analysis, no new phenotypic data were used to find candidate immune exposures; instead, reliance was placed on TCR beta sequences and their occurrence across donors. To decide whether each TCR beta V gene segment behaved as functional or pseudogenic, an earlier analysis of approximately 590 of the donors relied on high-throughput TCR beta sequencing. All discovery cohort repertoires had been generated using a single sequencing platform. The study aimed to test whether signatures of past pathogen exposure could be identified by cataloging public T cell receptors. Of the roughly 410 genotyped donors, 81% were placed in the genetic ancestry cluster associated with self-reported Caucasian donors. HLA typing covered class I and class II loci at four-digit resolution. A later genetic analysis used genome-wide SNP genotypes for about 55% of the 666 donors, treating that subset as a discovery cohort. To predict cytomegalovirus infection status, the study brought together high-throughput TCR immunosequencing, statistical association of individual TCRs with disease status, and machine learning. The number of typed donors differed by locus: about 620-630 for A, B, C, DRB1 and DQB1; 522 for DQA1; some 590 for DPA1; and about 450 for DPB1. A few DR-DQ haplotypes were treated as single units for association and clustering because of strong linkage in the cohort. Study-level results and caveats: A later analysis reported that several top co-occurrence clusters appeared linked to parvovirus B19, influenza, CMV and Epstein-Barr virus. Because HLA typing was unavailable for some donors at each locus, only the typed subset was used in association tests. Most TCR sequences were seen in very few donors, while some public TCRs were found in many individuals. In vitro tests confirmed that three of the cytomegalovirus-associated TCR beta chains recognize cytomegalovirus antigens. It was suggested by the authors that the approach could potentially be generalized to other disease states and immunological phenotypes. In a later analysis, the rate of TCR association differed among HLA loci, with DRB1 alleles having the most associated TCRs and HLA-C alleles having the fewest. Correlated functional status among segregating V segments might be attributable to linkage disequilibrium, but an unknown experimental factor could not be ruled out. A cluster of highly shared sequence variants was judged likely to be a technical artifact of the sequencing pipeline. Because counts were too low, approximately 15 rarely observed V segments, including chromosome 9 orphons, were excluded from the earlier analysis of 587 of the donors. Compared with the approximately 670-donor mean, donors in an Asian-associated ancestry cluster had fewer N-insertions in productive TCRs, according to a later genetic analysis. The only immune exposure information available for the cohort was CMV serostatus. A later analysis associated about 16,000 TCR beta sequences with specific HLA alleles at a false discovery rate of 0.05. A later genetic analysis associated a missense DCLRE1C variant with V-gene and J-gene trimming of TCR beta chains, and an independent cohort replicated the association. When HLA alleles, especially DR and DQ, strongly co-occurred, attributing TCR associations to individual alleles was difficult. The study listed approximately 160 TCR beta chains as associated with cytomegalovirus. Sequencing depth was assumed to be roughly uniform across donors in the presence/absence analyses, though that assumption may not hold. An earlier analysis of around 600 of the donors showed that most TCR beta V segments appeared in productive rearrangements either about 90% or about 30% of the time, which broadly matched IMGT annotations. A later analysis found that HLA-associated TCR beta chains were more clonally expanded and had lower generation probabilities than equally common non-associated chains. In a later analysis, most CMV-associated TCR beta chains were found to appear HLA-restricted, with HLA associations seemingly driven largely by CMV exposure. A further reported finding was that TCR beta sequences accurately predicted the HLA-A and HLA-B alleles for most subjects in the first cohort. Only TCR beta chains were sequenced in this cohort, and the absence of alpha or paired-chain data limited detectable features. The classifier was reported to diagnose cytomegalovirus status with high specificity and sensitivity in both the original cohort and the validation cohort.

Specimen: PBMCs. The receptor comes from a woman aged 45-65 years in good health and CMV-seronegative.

The DNA sequence is as follows: TGTGCCAGCAGCTTAACCGGGATAGCCTACAATGAGCAGTTCTTC. Translation gives CASSLTGIAYNEQFF. The chain employs TRBV5-4 and TRBJ2-1; the D gene is perhaps TRBD2, on 5 matching bases. As encoded in the germline V gene (reference sequence), CDR1 is SGHNT while CDR2 is YYREEE. A distance of 11 bases separates the germline ends of V and J, which lose 2 bases and 2 bases respectively. Reading from cysteine to phenylalanine, the CDR3 counts 15 amino acids. Solely the CDR3 DNA is kept, with 45 bases framed from the first base.